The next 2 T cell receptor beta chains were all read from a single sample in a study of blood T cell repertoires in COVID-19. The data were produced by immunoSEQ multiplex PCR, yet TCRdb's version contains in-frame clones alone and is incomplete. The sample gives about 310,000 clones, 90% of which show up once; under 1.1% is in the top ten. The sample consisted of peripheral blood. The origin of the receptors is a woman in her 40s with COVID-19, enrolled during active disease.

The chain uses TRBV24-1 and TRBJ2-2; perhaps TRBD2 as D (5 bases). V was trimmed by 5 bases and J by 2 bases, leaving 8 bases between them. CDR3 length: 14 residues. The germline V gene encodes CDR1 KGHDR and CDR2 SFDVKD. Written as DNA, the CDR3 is TGTGCCACCAGTGTACGGGGTAACACCGGGGAGCTGTTTTTT. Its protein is CATSVRGNTGELFF.

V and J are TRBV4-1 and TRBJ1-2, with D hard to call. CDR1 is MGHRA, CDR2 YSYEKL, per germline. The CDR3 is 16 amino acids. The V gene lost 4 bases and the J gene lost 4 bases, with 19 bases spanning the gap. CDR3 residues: CASSPLNSKNRYGYTF. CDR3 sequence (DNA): TGCGCCAGCAGCCCTCTCAACAGCAAGAATCGCTATGGCTACACCTTC.